Below, one TCR beta chain is given with its context. This CDR3 spans 15 amino acids. CDR1 and CDR2 from the germline V gene are MNHEY and SVGAGI. V lost 6 bases and J lost 5; bases outside the gene matches: 3. This entry is derived from a study of shared clonotypes between healthy human individuals. TCRdb's table, derived via immunoSEQ multiplex PCR, lists solely in-frame clones and lacks some. The sample lists about 2 million clones, 90% to 95% occurring once. The chain carries TRBV6-5 and TRBJ2-3; 15 bases match TRBD2. This TCR derives from a man aged 18 to 35 in good health. Material: naive CD4+ T cells sorted from blood. Indicated subset: CD45RA+ positively selected. This CDR3 is CASRRTSGGVDTQYF. The CDR3 coding sequence is TGTGCCAGCAGACGGACTAGCGGGGGGGTAGATACGCAGTATTTT.